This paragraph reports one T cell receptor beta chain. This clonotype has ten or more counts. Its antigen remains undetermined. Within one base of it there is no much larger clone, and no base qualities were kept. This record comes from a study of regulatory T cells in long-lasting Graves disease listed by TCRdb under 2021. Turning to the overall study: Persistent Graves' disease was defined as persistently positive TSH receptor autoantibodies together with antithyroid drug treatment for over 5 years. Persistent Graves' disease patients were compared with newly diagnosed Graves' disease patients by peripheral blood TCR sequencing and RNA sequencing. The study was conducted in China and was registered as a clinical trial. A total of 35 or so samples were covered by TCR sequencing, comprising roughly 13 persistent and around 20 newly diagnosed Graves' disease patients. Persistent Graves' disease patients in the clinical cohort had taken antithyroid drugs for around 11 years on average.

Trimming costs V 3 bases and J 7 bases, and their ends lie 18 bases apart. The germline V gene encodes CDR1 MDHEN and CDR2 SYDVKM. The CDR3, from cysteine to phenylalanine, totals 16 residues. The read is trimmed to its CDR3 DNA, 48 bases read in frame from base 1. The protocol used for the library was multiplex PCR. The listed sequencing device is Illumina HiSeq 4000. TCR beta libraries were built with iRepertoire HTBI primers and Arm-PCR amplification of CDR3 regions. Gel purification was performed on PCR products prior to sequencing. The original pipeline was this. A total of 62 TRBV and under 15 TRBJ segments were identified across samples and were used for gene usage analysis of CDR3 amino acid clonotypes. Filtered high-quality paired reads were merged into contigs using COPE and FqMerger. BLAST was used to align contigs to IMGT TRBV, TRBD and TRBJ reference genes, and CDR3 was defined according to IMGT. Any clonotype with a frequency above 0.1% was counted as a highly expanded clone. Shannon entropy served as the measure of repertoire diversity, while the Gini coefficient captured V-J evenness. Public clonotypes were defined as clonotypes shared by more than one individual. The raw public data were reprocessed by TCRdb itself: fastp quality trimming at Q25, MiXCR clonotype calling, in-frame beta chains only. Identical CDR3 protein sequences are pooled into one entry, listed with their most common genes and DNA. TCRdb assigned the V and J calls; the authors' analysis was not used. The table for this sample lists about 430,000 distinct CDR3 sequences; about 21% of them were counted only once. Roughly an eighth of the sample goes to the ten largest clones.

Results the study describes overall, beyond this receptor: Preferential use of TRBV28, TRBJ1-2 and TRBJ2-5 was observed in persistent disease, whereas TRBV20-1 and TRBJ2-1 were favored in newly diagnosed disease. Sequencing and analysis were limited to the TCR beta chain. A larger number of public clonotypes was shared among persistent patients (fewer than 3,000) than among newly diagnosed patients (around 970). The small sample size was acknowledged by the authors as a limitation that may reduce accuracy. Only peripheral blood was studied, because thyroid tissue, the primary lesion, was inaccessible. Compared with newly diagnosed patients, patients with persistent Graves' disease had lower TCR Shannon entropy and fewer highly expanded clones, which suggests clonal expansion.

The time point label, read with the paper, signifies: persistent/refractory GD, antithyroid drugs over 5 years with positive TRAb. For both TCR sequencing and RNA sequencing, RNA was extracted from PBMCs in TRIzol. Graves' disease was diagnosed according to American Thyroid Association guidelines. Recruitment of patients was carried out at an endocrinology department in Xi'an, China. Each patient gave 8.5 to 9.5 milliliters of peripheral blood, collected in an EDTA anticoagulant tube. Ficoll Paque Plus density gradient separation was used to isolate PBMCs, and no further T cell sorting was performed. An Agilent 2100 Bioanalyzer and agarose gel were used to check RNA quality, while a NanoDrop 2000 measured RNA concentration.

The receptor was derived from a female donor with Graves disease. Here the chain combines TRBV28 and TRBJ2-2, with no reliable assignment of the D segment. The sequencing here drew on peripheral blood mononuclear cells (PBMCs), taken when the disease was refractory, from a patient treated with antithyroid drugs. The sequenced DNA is TGTGCCAGCAGTTTGAGGCAGACCCGAGTCGACGGGGAGCTGTTTTTT. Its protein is CASSLRQTRVDGELFF.